These T cell receptor beta chains were read from a single sample in a study of cytomegalovirus exposure and HLA in healthy donors. Repertoires were generated with immunoSEQ multiplex PCR, while TCRdb's copy carries only in-frame clones and drops some. The table includes about 130,000 clones, about 81% detected once. Source material: PBMCs. The receptor source for this set is a woman aged 40 to 55 in good health and CMV-seropositive. Each CDR3 is given with its conserved first and last residue. The D gene is left open where the match is weak. Rows give clone size only sometimes, using once, few, many, or a class for an expanded clone.

V gene	D gene	clone size	J gene	CDR3 protein	CDR3 DNA
TRBV4-3	.	.	TRBJ2-7	CASSQDPLPGESYEQYF	TGCGCCAGCAGCCAAGACCCCCTTCCGGGTGAATCCTACGAGCAGTACTTC
TRBV9	TRBD1	once	TRBJ2-7	CASSNRDRGYEQYF	TGTGCCAGCAGCAACCGGGACAGGGGCTACGAGCAGTACTTC
TRBV9	TRBD2	.	TRBJ2-3	CASSPGLASTDTQYF	TGTGCCAGCAGCCCCGGACTAGCTAGCACAGATACGCAGTATTTT
TRBV15	TRBD1	.	TRBJ1-2	CATSRHRQGWDYGYTF	TGTGCCACCAGCAGACACAGACAGGGGTGGGACTATGGCTACACCTTC
TRBV30	.	.	TRBJ1-1	CAWNIGYGLTRAFF	TGTGCCTGGAACATCGGGTATGGACTTACGCGGGCTTTCTTT
TRBV2	TRBD1	.	TRBJ2-2	CASSQMQGAGTGELFF	TGTGCCAGCAGTCAAATGCAGGGGGCCGGCACCGGGGAGCTGTTTTTT
TRBV6-6	.	.	TRBJ1-1	CASRDRGGNTEAFF	TGTGCCAGCAGGGACCGAGGGGGGAACACTGAAGCTTTCTTT
TRBV30	.	.	TRBJ2-3	CAWTHAAVPHTQYF	TGTGCCTGGACCCACGCGGCAGTGCCCCATACGCAGTATTTT
TRBV6-5	TRBD2	.	TRBJ2-1	CASSASGSGNEQFF	TGTGCCAGCAGCGCGAGCGGGAGTGGTAATGAGCAGTTCTTC
TRBV18	TRBD2	.	TRBJ2-5	CASSPPVAGGQETQYF	TGTGCCAGCTCACCACCGGTAGCGGGGGGCCAAGAGACCCAGTACTTC
TRBV25-1	TRBD2	.	TRBJ2-1	CASSDGLAGVNEQFF	TGTGCCAGCAGTGACGGGCTAGCGGGGGTCAATGAGCAGTTCTTC
TRBV7-9	.	.	TRBJ2-5	CASSLPPLRGRQETQYF	TGTGCCAGCAGCTTACCTCCCCTCAGGGGGAGGCAAGAGACCCAGTACTTC
TRBV15	.	.	TRBJ2-7	CATSRDPPRAYQYEQYF	TGTGCCACCAGCAGAGATCCCCCCAGGGCGTACCAGTACGAGCAGTACTTC
TRBV9	.	once	TRBJ1-4	CASSEAGRGGPSNEKLFF	TGTGCCAGCAGCGAGGCGGGTAGGGGGGGTCCGTCTAATGAAAAACTGTTTTTT
TRBV19	.	.	TRBJ2-2	CASRGPSNTGELFF	TGTGCCAGTAGGGGGCCTTCGAACACCGGGGAGCTGTTTTTT
TRBV6-5	.	.	TRBJ2-3	CASSPGDTQYF	TGTGCCAGCAGCCCCGGGGATACGCAGTATTTT
TRBV7-9	.	.	TRBJ2-1	CASSLGSPILYNEQFF	TGTGCCAGCAGCTTAGGTAGCCCCATTCTCTACAATGAGCAGTTCTTC
TRBV5-4	TRBD1	once	TRBJ2-5	CASTARAGGVETQYF	TGTGCCAGCACCGCGAGGGCAGGGGGCGTAGAGACCCAGTACTTC
TRBV7-9	TRBD1	.	TRBJ1-5	CASSTGTGNSNQPQHF	TGTGCCAGCAGCACCGGGACAGGGAATAGCAATCAGCCCCAGCATTTT
TRBV6-6	.	.	TRBJ1-1	CASSYVRDTEAFF	TGTGCCAGCAGTTACGTGAGGGACACTGAAGCTTTCTTT
TRBV5-1	TRBD1	.	TRBJ2-1	CATRQGNNEQFF	TGCGCCACCCGACAGGGAAACAATGAGCAGTTCTTC
TRBV7-3	TRBD2	.	TRBJ2-3	CASSWDGGDTQYF	TGTGCCAGCAGCTGGGACGGGGGGGATACGCAGTATTTT